The 19 T cell receptor beta chains reported below all come from one sample, sequenced in a study of CXCR3-negative and CXCR3-positive naive CD8 T cells. The authors made the TRB cDNA libraries by 5' RACE using UMI labels. TCRdb derives one entry per CDR3 protein from the 5' RACE reads, leaving out DNA. This sample's table has approximately 100,000 distinct CDR3 sequences. Whole-study findings and limits: CXCR3-positive naive cells had TRB CDR3s that were more hydrophobic than CXCR3-negative naive cells had.

Antigens for these TCRs are unknown. Input material: naive CXCR3+ CD8+ T cells from blood. Subset specified: CD45RO-CCR7+CD27+CD95- naive CD8+ T cells expressing CXCR3 (TNR3+). These receptors came from a human donor in good health. Some clones in this sample may be carry-over from other donors' samples.

The gene calls are TRBV4-1 and TRBJ2-2; with no DNA, the TCRdb D assignment of TRBD1 cannot be verified. Germline CDR1 reads MGHRA; CDR2 reads YSYEKL. The CDR3 has 15 amino acids. CDR3 loop: CASSLHPQGSGELFF.

The rearrangement joins TRBV10-3 to TRBJ2-7; TCRdb picks TRBD1, but there is no DNA to check that call. From germline, CDR1 is ENHRY and CDR2 SYGVKD. The CDR3 sequence is 13 residues long. The chain's CDR3 is CAIRGDSSYEQYF.

The rearrangement links TRBV4-2 to TRBJ2-1. Looked up from germline, CDR1 is LGHNA and CDR2 is YNFKEQ. This CDR3 contains 16 residues. The CDR3 is CASSLRGTVDNNEQFF.

The chain uses TRBV18 and TRBJ2-3; the D call from TCRdb, TRBD1, cannot be confirmed without DNA. Germline loops: CDR1 KGHSH, CDR2 LQKENI. The CDR3 extends over 12 amino acids. The CDR3 protein is CASSNPADTQYF.

The chain combines TRBV20-1 with TRBJ2-1. CDR3 length: 14 amino acids. The germline CDR1 and CDR2 sequences are DFQATT and SNEGSKA (reference sequence). The CDR3 loop reads CSARDRGSYNEQFF.

The gene calls are TRBV7-2 and TRBJ2-2; absent DNA, TCRdb's TRBD2 call cannot be checked. The germline CDR1 and CDR2 sequences are SGHTA and FQGNSA. CDR3 length: 15 residues. CDR3 protein: CASSLVTSGGGELFF.

The chain has TRBV3-1 and TRBJ2-5. The germline V gene has CDR1 LGHDT and CDR2 YNNKEL (reference sequence). The CDR3 covers 14 residues. The CDR3 reads CASSQFTVQETQYF.

The chain uses TRBV19 and TRBJ2-3. This CDR3 region has 13 residues. Germline values: CDR1 LNHDA, CDR2 SQIVND (reference sequence). The CDR3 protein is CASSTGGADTQYF.

The gene calls are TRBV27 and TRBJ2-1; TCRdb's D call of TRBD2 is untestable without DNA. CDR1 is MNHEY and CDR2 is SMNVEV in the germline V gene (reference sequence). This CDR3 has 13 amino acids. The CDR3 loop is CASSLIAGVEQFF.

The chain has TRBV28 and TRBJ2-3; TCRdb gives TRBD1 as the D gene, but with no DNA this cannot be confirmed. Germline loops: CDR1 MDHEN, CDR2 SYDVKM. CDR3 length: 17 residues. CDR3 protein: CASSFPFRGGDQDTQYF.

This rearrangement joins TRBV6-5 to TRBJ1-2; TCRdb's D gene call, TRBD1, goes unchecked for lack of DNA. This CDR3 spans 14 amino acids. Looked up from germline, CDR1 is MNHEY and CDR2 is SVGAGI. The CDR3 region is CASSYRGHPYGYTF.

The gene calls are TRBV4-2 and TRBJ1-5. Germline V gene data show CDR1 as LGHNA and CDR2 as YNFKEQ. This CDR3 spans 13 amino acids. The CDR3 region is CASSQEDVQPQHF.

The V call is TRBV29-1, the J call TRBJ2-1. Germline lookup yields CDR1 SQVTM and CDR2 ANQGSEA. The CDR3 loop spans 12 amino acids. This CDR3 reads CSVSDGNNEQFF.

The rearrangement uses TRBV5-6 and TRBJ2-1; there is no DNA to check the TCRdb D call of TRBD2. The CDR3 is 19 residues long. Per the germline V gene, CDR1 is SGHDT and CDR2 is YYEEEE. The CDR3 sequence: CASSLDVSGGPFSYNEQFF.

This rearrangement joins TRBV14 to TRBJ1-2; TCRdb returns TRBD1, unconfirmable since there is no DNA. The germline CDR1 and CDR2 sequences are SGHDN and FVKESK. CDR3 length equals 14 residues. The CDR3 sequence: CASSQDQGDYGYTF.

This rearrangement joins TRBV28 to TRBJ2-2; TCRdb's D call of TRBD1 is untestable without DNA. Per germline, CDR1 MDHEN and CDR2 SYDVKM. This CDR3 has 17 residues. The chain's CDR3 is CASSSKSAGRGTGELFF.

This rearrangement joins TRBV28 to TRBJ2-7; TCRdb outputs TRBD1, but without DNA this stays unchecked. Germline CDR1 MDHEN, CDR2 SYDVKM. The CDR3 consists of 12 residues. The CDR3: CATLGGRTEQYF.

This chain connects TRBV7-6 to TRBJ2-2. Germline V gene data show CDR1 as SGHVS and CDR2 as FNYEAQ. This CDR3 contains 14 residues. The CDR3 spells CASSLRIGTGELFF.

This chain uses TRBV7-9 with TRBJ2-3; the D call from TCRdb, TRBD2, cannot be confirmed without DNA. Germline CDR1 is SEHNR and CDR2 is FQNEAQ (reference sequence). The CDR3 length is 15 residues. The CDR3 is CASSGGLASTDTQYF.